Sequencing of this T cell receptor beta chain was carried out in a study of blood T cells in healthy people across ages. A minimum of 7 million PBMCs was isolated per sample. A second PCR, run for about 7 to 11 cycles, used a sample-barcoded 5' primer plus a J-beta primer mix. TCRdb reprocessed the 5' RACE reads with MiXCR, giving one entry per CDR3 protein. The profile shows approximately 800,000 distinct CDR3 sequences, roughly 50% of them singletons. The source of this sequence is a man older than 75 in good health. The sample was blood.

CDR3 residues: CSARVGWEKLFF. The CDR3 nucleotides read TGCAGTGCTAGAGTGGGTTGGGAAAAACTGTTTTTT. This chain connects TRBV20-1 to TRBJ1-4; D unclear. Germline V gene sequence: CDR1 DFQATT, CDR2 SNEGSKA (reference sequence). The CDR3 has 12 amino acids. Deletions cut 1 base from V and 8 bases from J, with 8 bases between.